This record covers a single TCR beta chain. The antigen it binds to is not known. It has no much larger one-base neighbor in the sample; base qualities were not kept. The entry originates in a study of control samples from healthy donors and cancer patients (TCRdb year 2020). V is pared back by 4 bases and J by 3 bases, with 10 bases lying between the germline termini. From the cysteine up to the phenylalanine, the CDR3 has a length of 13 residues. Only the CDR3 DNA stays, 39 bases, in frame from base 1. As encoded in the germline V gene, CDR1 is SNHLY while CDR2 is FYNNEI. The library was obtained by the immunoSEQ multiplex PCR assay. Not all clones reach the TCRdb copy of this immuneACCESS table, which keeps in-frame sequences only. Checked studies attribute under half of the gap to unresolved V genes and leave the rest unexplained. The sample has roughly 120,000 clones on record, approximately 90% of them singletons. Clones ranked in the top ten supply approximately 2.2% of the sample.

Sequencing was done on a sample of blood. The source is a woman aged 70-85 years in good health. The rearrangement joined TRBV2 to TRBJ2-7; the D gene identity is not certain. In nucleotide form, the sequence is TGTGCCAGCAGTGGGATAAGAGTCTACGAGCAGTACTTC. The translation is CASSGIRVYEQYF. With all but the CDR3 taken from the reference TRBV2 and TRBJ2-7 genes, the full variable domain is: EPEVTQTPSHQVTQMGQEVILRCVPISNHLYFYWYRQILGQKVEFLVSFYNNEISEKSEIFDDQFSVERPDGSNFTLKIRSTKLEDSAMYFCASSGIRVYEQYFGPGTRLTVT.